Below are 11 T cell receptor beta chains sequenced from a single sample in a study of cytomegalovirus exposure and HLA in healthy donors (dated by TCRdb to 2016 to 2017). Library preparation was by the immunoSEQ multiplex PCR assay. The multiplex PCR relied on a mix of 60 forward primers for TCR Vbeta segments and 13 reverse primers for TCR Jbeta segments. TCRdb stores this immuneACCESS table with in-frame sequences only. Part of the clones is absent; in the studies checked, under half of the shortfall reflects unresolved V genes, and no reason is known for the rest. For this sample there are over 130,000 clones; 66% appear just once. The leading ten clones occupy approximately 6.5% of the sample. The sample was PBMCs. Receptor source: a woman aged 60-75 years in good health and CMV-seronegative.

This rearrangement joins TRBV5-1 to TRBJ1-5; D is ambiguous. Trimming pared 0 bases from V and 0 bases from J, leaving 10 bases between. The CDR3 has 16 amino acids. Germline CDR1 is SGHRS and CDR2 is YFSETQ. The chain's CDR3 is CASSLGGVNSNQPQHF. The CDR3 region has the DNA TGCGCCAGCAGCTTGGGCGGGGTAAATAGCAATCAGCCCCAGCATTTT.

V usage is TRBV10-2 and J usage is TRBJ2-7; 9 nucleotides match TRBD2. Looked up from germline, CDR1 is WSHSY and CDR2 is SAAADI. The CDR3 totals 15 residues. After removal of 6 bases from V and 3 bases from J, the junction contained 9 bases not matched to a gene. The CDR3 here is CASSLGGGAIYEQYF. The DNA of the CDR3 is TGCGCCAGCAGCCTGGGCGGGGGGGCCATCTACGAGCAGTACTTC.

The chain uses TRBV2 and TRBJ2-1; 13 bases align to TRBD2. The ends lost 4 bases at V and 8 bases at J; junction bases unmatched: 11. The length of the CDR3 is 17 residues. Germline-derived CDR1 and CDR2 are SNHLY and FYNNEI. The CDR3 DNA is TGTGCCAGCAGTGTCGCCTTACTAGCGGGGGGGATTCATGAGCAGTTCTTC. This sequence encodes CASSVALLAGGIHEQFF.

The rearrangement uses TRBV9 and TRBJ1-1, with a possible D match to TRBD1 (5 bases). The CDR3 covers 13 residues. V lost 2 bases and J lost 7, with 12 bases in between. CDR1 and CDR2 from the germline V gene are SGDLS and YYNGEE. CDR3 nucleotides: TGTGCCAGCAGCGTTTCCCAAACAGGTGAAGCTTTCTTT. It translates to CASSVSQTGEAFF.

This clone was detected only once. This rearrangement joins TRBV28 to TRBJ2-3; 9 nucleotides match TRBD2. The CDR3 sequence is 12 residues long. Germline values: CDR1 MDHEN, CDR2 SYDVKM. Trimming removed 5 bases from V and 9 bases from J; junction bases left unmatched: 3. CDR3 region: CASSPSGRTQYF. Written as DNA, the CDR3 is TGTGCCAGCAGTCCAAGCGGGAGGACGCAGTATTTT. Supplemented by reference TRBV28 and TRBJ2-3, the full variable domain reads DVKVTQSSRYLVKRTGEKVFLECVQDMDHENMFWYRQDPGLGLRLIYFSYDVKMKEKGDIPEGYSVSREKKERFSLILESASTNQTSMYLCASSPSGRTQYFGPGTRLTVL.

This rearrangement joins TRBV7-2 to TRBJ1-1; 9 bases are shared with TRBD1. The CDR3 is 16 amino acids. Trimming cost V 2 bases and J 6 bases; bases outside gene matches: 10. CDR1 SGHTA and CDR2 FQGNSA come from the germline V gene. The CDR3 coding sequence is TGTGCCAGCAGCTTAAGTACCGGGACAGGGACGTCTGAAGCTTTCTTT. It encodes CASSLSTGTGTSEAFF.

J is TRBJ1-1 and V is TRBV29-1; 8 nucleotides align to TRBD1. From germline, CDR1 is SQVTM and CDR2 ANQGSEA. CDR3 length: 13 residues. Trimming took 1 base from V and 6 from J; bases not matched to a gene: 4. CDR3 residues: CSVEALQGAEAFF. In nucleotides, the CDR3 is TGCAGCGTTGAAGCCCTACAGGGGGCTGAAGCTTTCTTT. The full variable domain, with the rest looked up from reference TRBV29-1 and TRBJ1-1, is SAVISQKPSRDICQRGTSLTIQCQVDSQVTMMFWYRQQPGQSLTLIATANQGSEATYESGFVIDKFPISRPNLTFSTLTVSNMSPEDSSIYLCSVEALQGAEAFFGQGTRLTVV.

The chain is built from TRBV5-1 and TRBJ1-1; the D gene is possibly TRBD1 (5 bases). V was trimmed by 3 bases and J by 6 bases, leaving 15 bases between them. The CDR3 spans 14 residues. Per germline, CDR1 SGHRS and CDR2 YFSETQ. The DNA of the CDR3 is TGCGCCAGCAGCTCGACTGTTGGGGGGGCTGAAGCTTTCTTT. Protein product: CASSSTVGGAEAFF.

This clone was seen once. V gene TRBV29-1 combines with J gene TRBJ2-7; a possible D gene is TRBD2 (6 bases). V was clipped by 5 bases and J by 7 bases, with 18 bases between them. The germline V gene has CDR1 SQVTM and CDR2 ANQGSEA. This CDR3 is 13 amino acids long. The CDR3 reads CSVSGTRKWEQYF. The CDR3 DNA reads TGCAGCGTTTCCGGGACTCGTAAGTGGGAGCAGTACTTC.

The J gene is TRBJ1-6, the V gene TRBV5-1; D might be TRBD1 (6 bases). CDR1 is SGHRS and CDR2 is YFSETQ in the germline V gene. The CDR3 consists of 17 residues. The V gene lost 0 bases and the J gene lost 6 bases, with 16 bases spanning the gap. The chain's CDR3 is CASSLGAQGPFNSPLHF. Written as DNA, the CDR3 is TGCGCCAGCAGCTTGGGAGCACAGGGACCCTTTAATTCACCCCTCCACTTT.

J is TRBJ2-2 and V is TRBV5-1, with 9 positions matching TRBD2. CDR3 length equals 16 residues. Germline CDR1 reads SGHRS; CDR2 reads YFSETQ. The trim removed 0 bases at V and 2 bases at J, leaving 2 bases unmatched. CDR3 amino acids: CASSLGLAVNTGELFF. CDR3 nucleotides: TGCGCCAGCAGCTTGGGACTAGCGGTTAACACCGGGGAGCTGTTTTTT.